This T cell receptor beta chain was identified in a study of naive and memory T cell subsets. Study findings and constraints: Gini index rose across naive, CM, EM and EMRA in CD4 and CD8. Activation and differentiation may alter RNA-based TCR counts. A few larger clonotypes appeared in naive repertoires, especially CD8, possibly memory cells re-expressing CD45RA. TCR abundance followed a power law differing between naive and memory subsets.

Unmatched junction bases numbered 7, after V lost 3 bases and J lost 4 bases. In germline, CDR1 is MDHEN, CDR2 SYDVKM. The CDR3 contains 15 residues. Comments on this clonotype: Its antigen is unknown.

Two oligonucleotides, mixed equimolar, formed the beta constant-region primer covering TRBC1 and TRBC2. Ligated cDNA was amplified by four rounds of PCR with nested alpha and beta constant-region primers and SP2. Ligation attached a single-stranded oligonucleotide with a 12-nucleotide UMI and the SP2 primer to the cDNA 3' end. TCRdb analysed the UMI-ligation and nested PCR reads with MiXCR anew, one entry per CDR3 protein. The data show 120,000 to 150,000 distinct CDR3 sequences, roughly 22% seen once. The chain joins TRBV28 to TRBJ2-7; TRBD2 agrees at 9 bases. The TCR sequence derives from a human donor in good health. Sequenced input: naive CD4+ T cells from blood. The CDR3 bases are TGTGCCAGCAGTTTTCGTCTAGCGGGACCTTACGAGCAGTACTTC. Translation: CASSFRLAGPYEQYF.